A single sample is the source of the 17 T cell receptor beta chains below, sequenced in a study of blood T cell repertoires in COVID-19. TCRdb's table, derived via immunoSEQ multiplex PCR, lists solely in-frame clones and lacks some. The repertoire holds some 200,000 clones, with about 86% as singletons. Input material: PBMCs or T cells enriched from blood (not recorded which). These receptors were collected from a woman in her forties or fifties in a cohort exposed to, infected with or recovered from COVID-19 (not recorded which).

This chain joins TRBV5-8 and TRBJ1-5; 10 positions agree with TRBD1. From germline, CDR1 is SGHTS and CDR2 YDEGEE. J was trimmed by 6 bases and V by 3 bases; bases with no gene match: 6. CDR3 length: 15 amino acids. Here the CDR3 reads CASSYRDRGTQPQHF. In nucleotides, the CDR3 is TGTGCCAGCAGCTACCGGGACAGGGGCACTCAGCCCCAGCATTTT.

The chain joins TRBV18 to TRBJ1-5; D ambiguous. The CDR3 contains 15 residues. Germline V gene sequence: CDR1 KGHSH, CDR2 LQKENI. The V gene lost 2 bases and the J gene lost 3 bases, with 11 bases spanning the gap. Here the CDR3 reads CASSPTEAYNQPQHF. The CDR3 DNA reads as TGTGCCAGCTCACCAACGGAGGCTTACAATCAGCCCCAGCATTTT.

This clone was recorded only once. The chain combines TRBV18 with TRBJ2-3; the match to TRBD1 covers 8 bases. The J segment lost 0 bases and the V segment lost 3 bases, leaving 2 bases of the junction unmatched. Germline V CDR1 and CDR2: KGHSH, LQKENI. The CDR3 contains 15 residues. CDR3: CASSPDRESTDTQYF. The CDR3 coding sequence is TGTGCCAGCTCACCGGACAGGGAAAGCACAGATACGCAGTATTTT.

This chain joins TRBV7-9 and TRBJ2-1, with a possible D match to TRBD1 (6 bases). The CDR3 runs 16 residues. Trimming removed 3 bases at V and 0 bases at J, with 12 bases between. The germline V gene encodes CDR1 SEHNR and CDR2 FQNEAQ (reference sequence). Here the CDR3 DNA reads TGTGCCAGCAGCTTGCAAGGGGGACCCTCCTACAATGAGCAGTTCTTC. Its translation: CASSLQGGPSYNEQFF.

This clone was seen more than once but under ten times. The chain carries TRBV4-3 and TRBJ1-2; D gene unclear. Germline values: CDR1 LGHNA, CDR2 YSLEER. The CDR3 extends over 15 amino acids. V lost 0 bases and J lost 4, with 12 bases in between. The CDR3 DNA sequence: TGCGCCAGCAGCCAAGAAATCCGCGGCAGCTATGGCTACACCTTC. This translates into CASSQEIRGSYGYTF.

V is TRBV19 and J is TRBJ2-5; 8 bases line up with TRBD2. Germline V gene lookup returns CDR1 LNHDA and CDR2 SQIVND (reference sequence). The CDR3 totals 15 residues. The J segment lost 5 bases and the V segment lost 5 bases, leaving 10 bases of the junction unmatched. CDR3 residues: CASSSIGGAAETQYF. Here the CDR3 DNA reads TGTGCCAGTAGTTCAATCGGGGGGGCCGCGGAGACCCAGTACTTC.

The V and J genes are TRBV4-3 and TRBJ2-5, with D hard to call. V shed 4 bases and J shed 0 bases, with 12 bases lying between them. This CDR3 region has 15 residues. Germline lookup yields CDR1 LGHNA and CDR2 YSLEER. CDR3 in DNA: TGCGCCAGCAGCCTGGGCCTGGGCTACCAAGAGACCCAGTACTTC. Protein product: CASSLGLGYQETQYF.

This chain links TRBV3-1 (or the pseudogene TRBV3-2) with TRBJ2-2; perhaps TRBD2 as D (5 bases). The CDR3 runs to 14 residues. CDR1 LGHDT and CDR2 YNNKEL come from the germline V gene (reference sequence). Trimming took 5 bases from V and 6 from J, leaving 13 bases between them. CDR3 residues: CASSGAIGAGELFF. CDR3 nucleotides: TGTGCCAGCAGCGGCGCTATCGGGGCCGGGGAGCTGTTTTTT.

The V gene is TRBV7-9, the J gene TRBJ2-7, with 9 bases identical to TRBD2. The CDR3 totals 15 residues. Germline CDR1 is SEHNR and CDR2 is FQNEAQ (reference sequence). The junction had 12 bases not matched to a gene; V was cut back by 7 bases and J by 5 bases. The DNA of the CDR3 is TGTGCCAGCAACCCTTTTAGCGGGGGTGGACACGAGCAGTACTTC. This gives the protein CASNPFSGGGHEQYF.

The chain recombines TRBV5-4 with TRBJ2-1; 9 bases agree with TRBD2. The CDR3 extends over 16 amino acids. The J segment lost 2 bases and the V segment lost 1 base, leaving 4 bases of the junction unmatched. Germline CDR1 reads SGHNT; CDR2 reads YYREEE (reference sequence). CDR3 loop: CASSLWLAGTYNEQFF. The CDR3 DNA follows: TGTGCCAGCAGCTTGTGGCTAGCGGGAACCTACAATGAGCAGTTCTTC.

This clone was counted a few times. V and J are TRBV28 and TRBJ1-2; D possibly corresponds to TRBD1 (5 bases). Deletions cut 4 bases from V and 3 bases from J, with 6 bases between. Germline V gene data show CDR1 as MDHEN and CDR2 as SYDVKM. This CDR3 is built from 12 residues. The CDR3 region is CASSSTDYGYTF. Here the CDR3 DNA reads TGTGCCAGCAGTTCGACAGACTATGGCTACACCTTC.

The chain is built from TRBV27 and TRBJ1-1; D is undetermined. Germline CDR1 reads MNHEY; CDR2 reads SMNVEV (reference sequence). V was trimmed by 6 bases and J by 7 bases, leaving 15 bases between them. This CDR3 contains 13 residues. CDR3 sequence (DNA): TGTGCCAGCAGAACAGTAGGCCCCGGTGAAGCTTTCTTT. Its protein product is CASRTVGPGEAFF.

This rearrangement joins TRBV4-2 to TRBJ1-6; 7 nucleotides line up with TRBD1. V gave up 3 bases and J gave up 6 bases; unmatched junction bases: 5. Looked up from germline, CDR1 is LGHNA and CDR2 is YNFKEQ. CDR3 length equals 15 residues. The CDR3 spells CASSQEGQSNSPLHF. In DNA, the CDR3 is TGTGCCAGCAGCCAGGAGGGACAGAGTAATTCACCCCTCCACTTT.

This clone has a single count. The V call is TRBV5-1, the J call TRBJ1-4; 9 nucleotides match TRBD1. The V and J ends lost 4 bases and 3 bases, in that order; junction bases with no gene match: 4. The CDR3 spans 15 residues. CDR1 and CDR2 from the germline V gene are SGHRS and YFSETQ. The CDR3 DNA reads TGCGCCAGCAGCGGGACAGGGACATCTAATGAAAAACTGTTTTTT. Translated: CASSGTGTSNEKLFF. Together with reference TRBV5-1 and TRBJ1-4, the CDR3 gives the full variable domain: KAGVTQTPRYLIKTRGQQVTLSCSPISGHRSVSWYQQTPGQGLQFLFEYFSETQRNKGNFPGRFSGRQFSNSRSEMNVSTLELGDSALYLCASSGTGTSNEKLFFGSGTQLSVL.

This clone turned up a few times. The gene calls are TRBV20-1 and TRBJ2-5; D unresolved. Germline lookup yields CDR1 DFQATT and CDR2 SNEGSKA (reference sequence). The ends were cut back, 1 base at V and 5 bases at J, with 5 bases in the middle. There are 11 residues in the CDR3. The chain's CDR3 is CSARALETQYF. CDR3 in DNA: TGCAGTGCTAGAGCCTTGGAGACCCAGTACTTC.

V is TRBV6-5 and J is TRBJ1-2, with 7 bases matching TRBD1. The CDR3 consists of 12 residues. V lost 7 bases to trimming and J lost 6 bases; unmatched junction nucleotides: 5. Germline-derived CDR1 and CDR2 are MNHEY and SVGAGI. The CDR3 region is CASKGGLDGYTF. The CDR3 bases are TGTGCCAGCAAAGGGGGCCTGGATGGCTACACCTTC.

The chain links TRBV11-1 to TRBJ2-5; maybe TRBD2 (5 bases). The CDR3 is made up of 15 amino acids. CDR1 is SGHAT and CDR2 is FQDESV in the germline V gene (reference sequence). V dropped 0 bases and J dropped 2 bases, with 10 bases sitting between them. The CDR3 DNA is TGTGCCAGCAGCTTAGCCCCTGGAGGTCAAGAGACCCAGTACTTC. Protein sequence: CASSLAPGGQETQYF.